Each of the 3 T cell receptor beta chains below was sequenced from the same sample in a study of T cell repertoires in cytomegalovirus infection. Their antigens are not known. TCRdb re-analysed the reads in MiXCR, keeping a single row per CDR3 protein. The sample has some 920,000 distinct CDR3 sequences, approximately 31% seen once. The sequencing here drew on cultured CD8+ T cells from PBMCs, taken from culture after CMV antigen stimulation. The receptors come from a human donor in good health (CMV status not recorded). Some clones in this sample may be carry-over from other donors' samples.

This clonotype was picked up many times. The gene calls are TRBV7-6 and TRBJ2-2; D is tentatively TRBD1 or TRBD2 (5 bases each). V lost 2 bases, J lost 1 base, and 23 bases lay in between. CDR1 is SGHVS, CDR2 FNYEAQ, per germline. This CDR3 region has 20 residues. CDR3 sequence reads: CASSLTTGGFGQGNTGELFF. In DNA form, the CDR3 reads TGTGCCAGCAGCTTAACAACCGGAGGTTTCGGCCAGGGGAACACCGGGGAGCTGTTTTTT.

This clonotype has more than one count but fewer than ten. V usage is TRBV10-3 and J usage is TRBJ2-7; D not certain. This CDR3 has 15 residues. V lost 3 bases and J lost 4, with 16 bases in between. Per germline, CDR1 ENHRY and CDR2 SYGVKD. CDR3 sequence: CAISEGRVVWYEQYF. In DNA, the CDR3 is TGTGCCATCAGTGAAGGAAGGGTAGTTTGGTACGAGCAGTACTTC.

The chain combines TRBV7-9 with TRBJ2-1; possibly TRBD1 for D (5 bases). The CDR3 is made up of 13 amino acids. Germline-derived CDR1 and CDR2 are SEHNR and FQNEAQ (reference sequence). V lost 7 bases to trimming and J lost 1 base, with 8 bases between them. The CDR3 reads CASKPGSYNEQFF. CDR3 DNA sequence: TGTGCCAGCAAGCCAGGGTCCTACAATGAGCAGTTCTTC.